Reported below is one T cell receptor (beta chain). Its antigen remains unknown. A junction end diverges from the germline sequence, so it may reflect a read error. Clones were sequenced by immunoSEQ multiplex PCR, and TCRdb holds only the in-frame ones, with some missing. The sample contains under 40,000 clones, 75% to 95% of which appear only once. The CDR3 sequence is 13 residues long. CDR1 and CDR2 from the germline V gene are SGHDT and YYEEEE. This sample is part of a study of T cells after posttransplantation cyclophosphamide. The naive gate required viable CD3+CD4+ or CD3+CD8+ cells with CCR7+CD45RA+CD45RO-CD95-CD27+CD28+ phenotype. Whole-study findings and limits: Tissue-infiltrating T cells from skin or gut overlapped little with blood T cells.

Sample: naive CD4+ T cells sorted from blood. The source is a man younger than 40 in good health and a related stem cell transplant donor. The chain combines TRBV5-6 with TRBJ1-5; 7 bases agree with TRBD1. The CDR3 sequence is CVSSQDRNQPQHF. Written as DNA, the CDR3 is TGTGTCAGCAGTCAGGACAGGAATCAGCCCCAGCATTTT.